The entry below describes one T cell receptor beta chain. The antigen is not known. The data were obtained in a study of cytomegalovirus exposure and HLA in healthy donors. Study-level points and caveats: Later analysis demonstrated an association between a missense DCLRE1C variant and TCR beta V- and J-gene trimming. Sequencing probably produced one cluster of sequence variants that were highly shared.

Amplification used 60 Vbeta primers and 13 Jbeta primers. Sequencing used immunoSEQ multiplex PCR; TCRdb keeps in-frame clones, though not all of them. This table holds around 130,000 clones, approximately 85% found once. This CDR3 spans 11 amino acids. Germline CDR1 and CDR2: LNHDA and SQIVND (reference sequence). V lost 5 bases and J 4 bases, leaving 6 bases between the germline ends. The clonotype comes from a woman aged 25 to 39 in good health and CMV-seropositive. The V gene is TRBV19, the J gene TRBJ2-7; tentative D call: TRBD2 (6 bases). Sequencing input: PBMCs. CDR3: CASSGGYEQYF. The CDR3 DNA reads as TGTGCCAGTAGTGGGGGGTACGAGCAGTACTTC.